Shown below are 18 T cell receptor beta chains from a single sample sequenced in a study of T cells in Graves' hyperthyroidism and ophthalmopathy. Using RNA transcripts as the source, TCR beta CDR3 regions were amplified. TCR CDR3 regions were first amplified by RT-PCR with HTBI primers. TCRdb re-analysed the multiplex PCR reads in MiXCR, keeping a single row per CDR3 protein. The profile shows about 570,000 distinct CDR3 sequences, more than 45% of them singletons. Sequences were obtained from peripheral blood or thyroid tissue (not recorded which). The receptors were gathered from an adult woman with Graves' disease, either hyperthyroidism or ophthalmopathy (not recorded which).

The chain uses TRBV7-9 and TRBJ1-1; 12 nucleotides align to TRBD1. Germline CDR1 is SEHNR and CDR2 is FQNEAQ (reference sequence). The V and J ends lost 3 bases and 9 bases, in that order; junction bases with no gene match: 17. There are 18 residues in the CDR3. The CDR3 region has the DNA TGTGCCAGCAGCTTGGCGTGGAATCCTCCGGGACAGGGGGCTCAAGCTTTCTTT. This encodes CASSLAWNPPGQGAQAFF.

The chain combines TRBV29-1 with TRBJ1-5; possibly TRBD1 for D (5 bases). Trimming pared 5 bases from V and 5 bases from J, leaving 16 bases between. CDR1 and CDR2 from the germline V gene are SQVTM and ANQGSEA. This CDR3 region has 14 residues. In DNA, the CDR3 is TGCAGCGTTCATCCGGGGCAAGGGGATCAGCCCCAGCATTTT. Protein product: CSVHPGQGDQPQHF.

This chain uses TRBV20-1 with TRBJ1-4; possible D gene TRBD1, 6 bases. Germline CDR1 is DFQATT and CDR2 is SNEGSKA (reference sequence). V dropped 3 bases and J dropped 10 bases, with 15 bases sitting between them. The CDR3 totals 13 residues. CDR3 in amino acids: CSARPAGEAKLFF. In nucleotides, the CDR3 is TGCAGTGCTAGGCCCGCAGGGGAGGCAAAACTGTTTTTT.

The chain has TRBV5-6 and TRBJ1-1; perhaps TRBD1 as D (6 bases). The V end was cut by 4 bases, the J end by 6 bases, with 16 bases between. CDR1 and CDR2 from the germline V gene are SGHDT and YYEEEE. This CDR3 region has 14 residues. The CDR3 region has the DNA TGTGCCAGCAGCATATTTACAGGGAGCGCTGAAGCTTTCTTT. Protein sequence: CASSIFTGSAEAFF.

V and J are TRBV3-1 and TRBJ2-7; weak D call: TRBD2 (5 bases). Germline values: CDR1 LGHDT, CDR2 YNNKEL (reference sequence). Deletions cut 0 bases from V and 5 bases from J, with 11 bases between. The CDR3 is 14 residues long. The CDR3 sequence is CASSQDGGRDEQYF. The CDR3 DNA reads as TGTGCCAGCAGCCAAGATGGTGGGAGAGACGAGCAGTACTTC.

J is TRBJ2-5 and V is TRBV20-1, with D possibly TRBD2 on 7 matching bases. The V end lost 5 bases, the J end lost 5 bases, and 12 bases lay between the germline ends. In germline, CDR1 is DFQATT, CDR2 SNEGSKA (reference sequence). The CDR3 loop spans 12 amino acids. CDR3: CSAAGAGETQYF. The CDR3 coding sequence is TGCAGTGCTGCGGGGGCAGGCGAGACCCAGTACTTC.

The CDR3 sequence: CSVEAPGSYEQYF. Written as DNA, the CDR3 is TGCAGCGTTGAGGCCCCTGGGTCCTACGAGCAGTACTTC. V gene TRBV29-1 combines with J gene TRBJ2-7; D is unclear. Germline CDR1 SQVTM, CDR2 ANQGSEA. This CDR3 spans 13 amino acids. V was cut by 3 bases and J by 1 base, with 10 bases left in between.

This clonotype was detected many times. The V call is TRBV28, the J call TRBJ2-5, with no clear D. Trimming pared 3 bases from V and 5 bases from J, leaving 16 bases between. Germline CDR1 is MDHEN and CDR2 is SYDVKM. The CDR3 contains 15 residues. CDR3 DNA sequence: TGTGCCAGCAGTTTCGCAGTTTCCTTTCGTGAGACCCAGTACTTC. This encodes CASSFAVSFRETQYF.

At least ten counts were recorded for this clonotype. The CDR3 bases are TGTGCCAGCAGCTTAGCGCTCCCCCCAAACGAGCAGTACTTC. As protein: CASSLALPPNEQYF. The genes are TRBV7-9 and TRBJ2-7, with no clear D. Germline lookup yields CDR1 SEHNR and CDR2 FQNEAQ (reference sequence). The CDR3 is 14 residues long. The germline V and J ends were trimmed by 0 bases and 5 bases, with 11 bases remaining between them.

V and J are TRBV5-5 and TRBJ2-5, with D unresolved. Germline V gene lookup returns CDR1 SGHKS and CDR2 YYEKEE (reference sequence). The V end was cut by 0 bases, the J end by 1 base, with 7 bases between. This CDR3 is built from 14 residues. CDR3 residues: CASSLASVQETQYF. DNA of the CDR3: TGTGCCAGCAGCTTGGCTTCGGTCCAAGAGACCCAGTACTTC.

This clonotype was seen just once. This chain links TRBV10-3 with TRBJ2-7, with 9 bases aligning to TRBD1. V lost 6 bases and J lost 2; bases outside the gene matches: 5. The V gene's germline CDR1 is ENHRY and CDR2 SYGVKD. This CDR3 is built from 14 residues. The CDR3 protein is CAIRPGQGTYEQYF. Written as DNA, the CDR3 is TGTGCCATCAGACCGGGACAGGGAACCTACGAGCAGTACTTC.

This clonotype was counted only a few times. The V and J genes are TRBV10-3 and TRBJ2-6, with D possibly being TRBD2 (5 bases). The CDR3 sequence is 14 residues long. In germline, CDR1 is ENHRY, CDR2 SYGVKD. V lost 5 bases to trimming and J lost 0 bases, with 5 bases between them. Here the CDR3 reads CAISRGSGANVLTF. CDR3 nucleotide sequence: TGTGCCATCAGTCGGGGCTCTGGGGCCAACGTCCTGACTTTC.

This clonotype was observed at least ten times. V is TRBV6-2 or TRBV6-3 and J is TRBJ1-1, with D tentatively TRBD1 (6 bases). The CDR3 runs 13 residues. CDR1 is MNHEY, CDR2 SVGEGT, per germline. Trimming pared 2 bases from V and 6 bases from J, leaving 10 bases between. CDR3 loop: CASSYRGHAEAFF. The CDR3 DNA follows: TGTGCCAGCAGTTACCGGGGGCACGCTGAAGCTTTCTTT.

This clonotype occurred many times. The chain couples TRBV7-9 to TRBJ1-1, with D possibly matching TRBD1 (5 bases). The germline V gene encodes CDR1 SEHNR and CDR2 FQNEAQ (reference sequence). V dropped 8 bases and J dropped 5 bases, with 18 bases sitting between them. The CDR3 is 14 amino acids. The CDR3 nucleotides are TGTGCCAGCCGGGTCGGAGAGGGGACGACTGAAGCTTTCTTT. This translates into CASRVGEGTTEAFF.

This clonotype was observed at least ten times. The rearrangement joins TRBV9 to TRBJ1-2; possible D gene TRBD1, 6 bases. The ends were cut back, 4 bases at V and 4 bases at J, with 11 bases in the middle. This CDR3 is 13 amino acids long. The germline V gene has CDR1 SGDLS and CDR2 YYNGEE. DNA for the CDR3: TGTGCCAGCAGCTTCCAGGGGAGCTATGGCTACACCTTC. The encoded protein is CASSFQGSYGYTF.

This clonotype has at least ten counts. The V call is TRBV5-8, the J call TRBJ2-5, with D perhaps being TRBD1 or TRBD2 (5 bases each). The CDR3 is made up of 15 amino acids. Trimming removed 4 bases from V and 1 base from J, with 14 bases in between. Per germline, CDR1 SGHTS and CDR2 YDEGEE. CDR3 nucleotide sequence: TGTGCCAGCAGCACGGGGCGACAGCCCCAAGAGACCCAGTACTTC. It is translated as CASSTGRQPQETQYF.

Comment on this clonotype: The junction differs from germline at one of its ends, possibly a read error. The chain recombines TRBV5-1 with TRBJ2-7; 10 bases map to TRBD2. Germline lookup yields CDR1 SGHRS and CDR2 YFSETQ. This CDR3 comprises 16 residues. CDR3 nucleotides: TGCGCCAGCAGCATTCTAGCGGGAGACCGCCCTTACGAGCAGTATTTC. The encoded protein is CASSILAGDRPYEQYF.

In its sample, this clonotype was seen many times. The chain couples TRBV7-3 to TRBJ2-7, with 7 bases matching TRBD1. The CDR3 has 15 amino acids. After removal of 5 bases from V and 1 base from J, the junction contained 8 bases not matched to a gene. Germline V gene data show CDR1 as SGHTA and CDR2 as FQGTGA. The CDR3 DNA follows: TGTGCCAGCAGCCCACGGGACAGCCCTTCCTACGAGCAGTACTTC. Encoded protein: CASSPRDSPSYEQYF. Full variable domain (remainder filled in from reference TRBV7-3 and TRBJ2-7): GAGVSQTPSNKVTEKGKYVELRCDPISGHTALYWYRQSLGQGPEFLIYFQGTGAADDSGLPNDRFFAVRPEGSVSTLKIQRTERGDSAVYLCASSPRDSPSYEQYFGPGTRLTVT.